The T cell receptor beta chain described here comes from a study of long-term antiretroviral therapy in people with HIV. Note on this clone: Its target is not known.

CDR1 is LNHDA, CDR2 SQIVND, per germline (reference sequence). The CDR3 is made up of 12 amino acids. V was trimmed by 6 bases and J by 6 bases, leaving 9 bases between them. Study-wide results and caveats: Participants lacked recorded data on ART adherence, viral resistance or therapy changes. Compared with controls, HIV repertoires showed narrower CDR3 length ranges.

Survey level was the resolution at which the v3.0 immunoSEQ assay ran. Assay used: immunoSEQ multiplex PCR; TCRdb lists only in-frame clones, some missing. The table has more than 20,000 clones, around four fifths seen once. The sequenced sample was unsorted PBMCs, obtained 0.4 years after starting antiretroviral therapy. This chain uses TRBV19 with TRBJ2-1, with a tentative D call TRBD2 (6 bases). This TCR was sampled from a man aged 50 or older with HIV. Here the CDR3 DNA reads TGTGCCAGTAGGGCGGGGCTCAATGAGCAGTTCTTC. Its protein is CASRAGLNEQFF. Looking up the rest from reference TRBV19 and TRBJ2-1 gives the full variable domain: DGGITQSPKYLFRKEGQNVTLSCEQNLNHDAMYWYRQDPGQGLRLIYYSQIVNDFQKGDIAEGYSVSREKKESFPLTVTSAQKNPTAFYLCASRAGLNEQFFGPGTRLTVL.